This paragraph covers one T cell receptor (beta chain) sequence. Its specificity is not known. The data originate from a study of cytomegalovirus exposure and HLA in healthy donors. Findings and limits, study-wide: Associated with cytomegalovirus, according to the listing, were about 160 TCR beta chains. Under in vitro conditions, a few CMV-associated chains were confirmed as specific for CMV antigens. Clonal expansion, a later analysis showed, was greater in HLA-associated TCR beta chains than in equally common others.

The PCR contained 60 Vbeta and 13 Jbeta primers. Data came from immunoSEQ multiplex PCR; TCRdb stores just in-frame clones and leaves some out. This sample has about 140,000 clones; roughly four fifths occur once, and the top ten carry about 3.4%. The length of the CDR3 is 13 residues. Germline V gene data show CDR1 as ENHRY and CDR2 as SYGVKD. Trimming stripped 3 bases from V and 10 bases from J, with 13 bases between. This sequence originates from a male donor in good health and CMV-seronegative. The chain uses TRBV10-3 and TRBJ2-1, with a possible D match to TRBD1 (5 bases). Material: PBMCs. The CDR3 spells CAISEPGYREQFF. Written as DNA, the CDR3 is TGTGCCATCAGTGAACCAGGGTATCGAGAGCAGTTCTTC.